The subject of this entry is one T cell receptor beta chain. The data originate from a study of blood T cell repertoires in COVID-19. Original data processing: Reference gene primer amplification in the assay estimated nucleated cell counts. Generated by immunoSEQ multiplex PCR, the TCRdb table keeps only in-frame clones and is missing some. The DNA was the basis for D and trimming; V, J and clone size are from that table. This sample carries about 19,000 clones, 70% to 90% of them seen once, and the ten largest clones take roughly 11%. The ends lost 4 bases at V and 0 bases at J; junction bases unmatched: 9. This CDR3 region has 18 residues. Germline lookup yields CDR1 MNHNS and CDR2 SASEGT.

The receptor comes from a human donor in a cohort sampled during active COVID-19. Sequences were obtained from peripheral blood. This chain connects TRBV6-1 to TRBJ2-7; TRBD2 matches 13 bases. The CDR3 DNA follows: TGTGCCAGCAGTGGAACCGGGACTAGCGGGATACCCTCCTACGAGCAGTACTTC. Its protein product is CASSGTGTSGIPSYEQYF.